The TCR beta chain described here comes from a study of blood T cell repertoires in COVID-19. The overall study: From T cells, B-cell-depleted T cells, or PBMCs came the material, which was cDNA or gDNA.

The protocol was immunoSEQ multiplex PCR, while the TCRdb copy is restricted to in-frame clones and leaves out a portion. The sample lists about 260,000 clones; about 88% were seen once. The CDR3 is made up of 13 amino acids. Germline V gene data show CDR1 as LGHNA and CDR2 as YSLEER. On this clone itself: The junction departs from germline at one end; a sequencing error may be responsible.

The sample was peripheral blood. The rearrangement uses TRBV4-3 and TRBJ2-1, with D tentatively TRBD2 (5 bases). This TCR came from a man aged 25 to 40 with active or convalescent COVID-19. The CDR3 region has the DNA TGCGCCAGCAGCCAAGATCCCCTCGGGGATGGGATCTTC. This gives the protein CASSQDPLGDGIF.